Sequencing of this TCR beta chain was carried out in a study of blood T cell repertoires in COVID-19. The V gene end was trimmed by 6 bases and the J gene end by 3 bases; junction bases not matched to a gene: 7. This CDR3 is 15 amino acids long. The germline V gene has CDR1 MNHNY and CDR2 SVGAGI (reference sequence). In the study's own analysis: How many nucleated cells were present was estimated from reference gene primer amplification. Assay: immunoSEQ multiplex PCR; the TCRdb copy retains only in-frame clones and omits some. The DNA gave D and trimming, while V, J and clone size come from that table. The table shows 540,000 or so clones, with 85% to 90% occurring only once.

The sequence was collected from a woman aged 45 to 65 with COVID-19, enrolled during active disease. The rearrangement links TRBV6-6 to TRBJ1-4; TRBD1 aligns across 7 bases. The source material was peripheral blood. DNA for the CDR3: TGTGCCAGCAGCGCTCACAGGGGTTCTAATGAAAAACTGTTTTTT. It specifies CASSAHRGSNEKLFF.